The 20 T cell receptor beta chains below all came from one sample that was sequenced in a study of low-dose radiotherapy and immunotherapy resistance in tumors. TRAV- and TRBV-specific primers were used for first-strand cDNA, which covered alpha and beta chains. TCR amplification used 15 to 20 PCR cycles, a constant-region primer and a V-primer adapter. TCRdb fed the reads into MiXCR, producing one record per CDR3 protein. The table has 85,000 to 95,000 distinct CDR3 sequences, around 9.2% seen once; the top ten hold more than 0.85%. The time point is: before trial treatment. The source was PBMCs, collected before treatment. Receptor source: a male donor with prostate cancer.

Many counts were recorded for this clonotype. This chain uses TRBV29-1 with TRBJ2-6, with a weak D call TRBD1 (5 bases). The germline V gene encodes CDR1 SQVTM and CDR2 ANQGSEA. Trimming removed 6 bases at V and 0 bases at J, with 6 bases between. This CDR3 comprises 13 residues. For the CDR3, the DNA is TGCAGCGTGGACATCTCTGGGGCCAACGTCCTGACTTTC. Its translation: CSVDISGANVLTF.

This clonotype has only one observation. This sequence is one base from a far larger clone and is likely a read error. The genes are TRBV30 and TRBJ2-7, with D hard to call. Trimming removed 6 bases at V and 7 bases at J, with 16 bases between. Germline assignment: CDR1 GTSNPN and CDR2 SVGIG (reference sequence). The CDR3 consists of 12 residues. The CDR3 region is CACTTNYNEQYF. In DNA, the CDR3 is TGTGCCTGTACCACTAACTACAATGAGCAGTACTTC.

This clonotype was recorded at least ten times. The chain carries TRBV12-3 or TRBV12-4 and TRBJ1-2; TRBD1 matches 8 bases. CDR3 length: 14 amino acids. Trimming removed 6 bases from V and 8 bases from J; junction bases left unmatched: 11. CDR3 nucleotide sequence: TGTGCCAGCAGCTACATGGACAGGGTTGGCGGCTACACCTTC. This encodes CASSYMDRVGGYTF.

This clonotype was counted many times. The CDR3 DNA reads TGTGCCAGCAGCTTCGGGCCTAAAACGTACCAAGAGACCCAGTACTTC. Protein sequence: CASSFGPKTYQETQYF. V is TRBV11-1 and J is TRBJ2-5; D ambiguous. V shed 3 bases and J shed 0 bases, with 14 bases lying between them. Germline lookup yields CDR1 SGHAT and CDR2 FQDESV (reference sequence). The CDR3 totals 16 residues.

At least ten counts were recorded for this clonotype. The chain uses TRBV28 and TRBJ2-1; 12 positions agree with TRBD1. Germline V lookup: CDR1 MDHEN, CDR2 SYDVKM. V lost 1 base, J lost 4 bases, and 2 bases stayed unmatched. CDR3 length: 16 residues. CDR3: CASSLSGQGAYNEQFF. The CDR3 region has the DNA TGTGCCAGCAGTTTATCGGGACAGGGGGCGTACAATGAGCAGTTCTTC.

The chain couples TRBV18 to TRBJ1-4; D might be TRBD1 (5 bases). This CDR3 has 15 residues. Germline V gene sequence: CDR1 KGHSH, CDR2 LQKENI. Deletions cut 2 bases from V and 8 bases from J, with 15 bases between. The CDR3 DNA follows: TGTGCCAGCTCACCATCATACAGGCCGGACGAAAAACTGTTTTTT. Translation gives CASSPSYRPDEKLFF.

This clonotype was counted many times. This chain connects TRBV7-2 to TRBJ2-7; D gene unclear. In germline, CDR1 is SGHTA, CDR2 FQGNSA. The ends were cut back, 1 base at V and 7 bases at J, with 11 bases in the middle. This CDR3 has 13 amino acids. DNA for the CDR3: TGTGCCAGCAGCTTAGGCGTAACCCTAGAGCAGTACTTC. Translating it yields CASSLGVTLEQYF.

In this sample, this clonotype turned up many times. The chain employs TRBV28 and TRBJ1-2, with no clear D. With 7 bases removed from V and 3 bases from J, the gap between germline ends came to 12 bases. Germline V gene data show CDR1 as MDHEN and CDR2 as SYDVKM. CDR3 length: 13 amino acids. The CDR3, as DNA: TGTGCCAGCAATAACGACAACGACTATGGCTACACCTTC. This gives the protein CASNNDNDYGYTF.

The CDR3 protein is CASSLSVGANVLTF. In DNA form, the CDR3 reads TGTGCCAGCAGTTTAAGTGTTGGGGCCAACGTCCTGACTTTC. V and J are TRBV12-3 or TRBV12-4 and TRBJ2-6; unclear D gene. The CDR3 totals 14 residues. Trimming pared 2 bases from V and 3 bases from J, leaving 5 bases between.

The table lists this clonotype with many counts. The chain carries TRBV28 and TRBJ2-1; D unresolved. The V gene's germline CDR1 is MDHEN and CDR2 SYDVKM. This CDR3 contains 10 residues. V was clipped by 5 bases and J by 6 bases, with 2 bases between them. The CDR3 region has the DNA TGTGCCAGCAGTATCAATGAGCAGTTCTTC. Translating it yields CASSINEQFF. Together with reference TRBV28 and TRBJ2-1, the CDR3 gives the full variable domain: DVKVTQSSRYLVKRTGEKVFLECVQDMDHENMFWYRQDPGLGLRLIYFSYDVKMKEKGDIPEGYSVSREKKERFSLILESASTNQTSMYLCASSINEQFFGPGTRLTVL.

Of note for this clonotype: This may come from a read error, since a much larger clone is one base off. CDR3 amino acids: CSGRTGVLSEASF. The CDR3 DNA sequence: TGCAGCGGGAGGACAGGGGTTTTGTCTGAAGCTTCCTTT. This rearrangement joins TRBV29-1 to TRBJ1-1; 9 bases align to TRBD1. Germline V gene sequence: CDR1 SQVTM, CDR2 ANQGSEA. The CDR3 contains 13 residues. The whole variable domain, remainder taken from reference TRBV29-1 and TRBJ1-1, is SAVISQKPSRDICQRGTSLTIQCQVDSQVTMMFWYRQQPGQSLTLIATANQGSEATYESGFVIDKFPISRPNLTFSTLTVSNMSPEDSSIYLCSGRTGVLSEASFGQGTRLTVV.

With regard to this clonotype: A far larger clone is only one base removed, so a read error is likely. The chain employs TRBV24-1 and TRBJ2-1; D perhaps matches TRBD2 (5 bases). The V end was cut by 6 bases, the J end by 10 bases, with 18 bases between. This CDR3 comprises 14 residues. Germline-derived CDR1 and CDR2 are KGHDR and SFDVKD. CDR3 region: CATSIGGGSYEQFF. The CDR3 region has the DNA TGTGCCACCAGTATTGGCGGAGGATCCTACGAGCAGTTCTTC.

The chain employs TRBV3-1 and TRBJ2-3; unclear D gene. The CDR3 is 11 amino acids. In germline, CDR1 is LGHDT, CDR2 YNNKEL (reference sequence). V was pared by 1 base and J by 4 bases, with 0 bases between. The CDR3 DNA reads as TGTGCCAGCAGCCAAGCAGATACGCAGTATTTT. Translating gives CASSQADTQYF.

This clonotype was picked up many times. CDR3 in DNA: TGTGCCAGTAGGGACAGGGAAAACACCGGGGAGCTGTTTTTT. Residues: CASRDRENTGELFF. This rearrangement joins TRBV2 to TRBJ2-2; 9 bases are a match to TRBD1. V trimming: 9 bases; J trimming: 2 bases; junction bases outside the gene matches: 4. The CDR3 is 14 amino acids. Germline loops: CDR1 SNHLY, CDR2 FYNNEI.

This clonotype showed up many times. The rearrangement joins TRBV7-2 to TRBJ2-7; TRBD1 aligns across 9 bases. Germline values: CDR1 SGHTA, CDR2 FQGNSA. The CDR3 has 17 residues. The V segment lost 6 bases and the J segment 0 bases; nucleotides outside the gene matches: 12. CDR3 in amino acids: CASRNSGTGPRSYEQYF. The CDR3 bases are TGTGCCAGCAGAAACTCCGGGACAGGGCCCCGCTCCTACGAGCAGTACTTC. Complete variable domain (other parts from reference TRBV7-2 and TRBJ2-7): GAGVSQSPSNKVTEKGKDVELRCDPISGHTALYWYRQSLGQGLEFLIYFQGNSAPDKSGLPSDRFSAERTGGSVSTLTIQRTQQEDSAVYLCASRNSGTGPRSYEQYFGPGTRLTVT.

This clonotype has ten or more counts. The chain joins TRBV20-1 to TRBJ2-1, with 7 bases lining up with TRBD2. Germline CDR1 DFQATT, CDR2 SNEGSKA (reference sequence). Trimming at V came to 6 bases and at J to 4 bases, leaving 9 bases not matched to a gene. This CDR3 is built from 14 residues. CDR3 amino acids: CSALRTRAYNEQFF. The CDR3, as DNA: TGCAGTGCCCTGAGGACTAGAGCTTACAATGAGCAGTTCTTC.

This clonotype has at least ten counts. J is TRBJ1-6 and V is TRBV14; tentative D call: TRBD1 (5 bases). The CDR3 sequence is 13 residues long. Trimming cost V 7 bases and J 7 bases, with 11 bases left between them. The germline CDR1 and CDR2 sequences are SGHDN and FVKESK. CDR3 DNA: TGTGCCAGCAATTTACAGGTCAATTCACCCCTCCACTTT. Its translation: CASNLQVNSPLHF.

This clonotype occurred many times. CDR3 sequence: CSAGSRAGEQETQYF. In DNA, the CDR3 is TGCAGTGCCGGTAGCAGGGCGGGAGAGCAAGAGACCCAGTACTTC. The chain recombines TRBV20-1 with TRBJ2-5; 7 bases map to TRBD2. This CDR3 is built from 15 residues. The V gene end was trimmed by 6 bases and the J gene end by 2 bases; junction bases not matched to a gene: 12. Looked up from germline, CDR1 is DFQATT and CDR2 is SNEGSKA (reference sequence).

This clonotype was seen at least ten times. The gene calls are TRBV7-8 and TRBJ1-1; D not resolved. In germline, CDR1 is SGHVS, CDR2 FQNEAQ. This CDR3 has 15 amino acids. Trimming removed 5 bases at V and 4 bases at J, with 17 bases between. The CDR3 protein is CASSPYLGGGTEAFF. CDR3 nucleotide sequence: TGTGCCAGCAGCCCCTATCTGGGAGGTGGCACTGAAGCTTTCTTT.

This clonotype was detected a few times. The chain recombines TRBV5-6 with TRBJ1-5; D remains unclear. The V gene lost 4 bases and the J gene lost 6 bases, with 8 bases spanning the gap. Germline CDR1 and CDR2: SGHDT and YYEEEE. The CDR3 runs 12 residues. Written as DNA, the CDR3 is TGTGCCAGCAGCACCAGAAGTCAGCCCCAGCATTTT. Translated: CASSTRSQPQHF.